One and the same sample provided the 9 T cell receptor beta chains below, sequenced in a study of shared clonotypes between healthy human individuals. TCRdb's table, derived via immunoSEQ multiplex PCR, lists solely in-frame clones and lacks some. This sample has 980,000 or so clones, with about three quarters found just once. Sequencing input: memory CD4+ T cells sorted from blood. As for subset: CD45RA-negative fraction. The receptors shown here come from a man aged 18 to 29 in good health.

The chain employs TRBV7-8 and TRBJ2-3, with D unclear. Trimming removed 4 bases at V and 3 bases at J, with 17 bases between. The CDR3 covers 16 residues. Germline V gene sequence: CDR1 SGHVS, CDR2 FQNEAQ. The CDR3 here is CASSSWVGRSTDTQYF. The CDR3, as DNA: TGTGCCAGCAGCTCATGGGTAGGGCGTAGTACAGATACGCAGTATTTT.

V and J are TRBV19 and TRBJ1-5; TRBD1 agrees at 7 bases. CDR1 and CDR2 from the germline V gene are LNHDA and SQIVND (reference sequence). J was trimmed by 6 bases and V by 6 bases; bases with no gene match: 11. This CDR3 region has 15 residues. The CDR3 sequence: CASRPQGVSSQPQHF. The DNA for the CDR3 is TGTGCCAGTAGGCCCCAGGGGGTTTCAAGTCAGCCCCAGCATTTT. The complete variable domain, with remaining parts taken from reference TRBV19 and TRBJ1-5, reads DGGITQSPKYLFRKEGQNVTLSCEQNLNHDAMYWYRQDPGQGLRLIYYSQIVNDFQKGDIAEGYSVSREKKESFPLTVTSAQKNPTAFYLCASRPQGVSSQPQHFGDGTRLSIL.

This clone was observed a few times. V gene TRBV6-6 combines with J gene TRBJ1-1; D is perhaps TRBD1 (6 bases). Deletions cut 4 bases from V and 4 bases from J, with 13 bases between. This CDR3 contains 14 residues. Germline CDR1 is MNHNY and CDR2 is SVGAGI (reference sequence). The CDR3, as DNA: TGTGCCAGCAGTTCCCAGGGGCCAGGCACTGAAGCTTTCTTT. It codes for CASSSQGPGTEAFF.

The V and J genes are TRBV6-6 and TRBJ1-1; tentatively, D is TRBD1 (5 bases). V was pared by 7 bases and J by 5 bases, with 14 bases between. The CDR3 consists of 13 residues. CDR1 and CDR2 from the germline V gene are MNHNY and SVGAGI (reference sequence). The CDR3 loop is CASTPAGPTEAFF. The CDR3 DNA follows: TGTGCCAGCACCCCGGCGGGGCCAACTGAAGCTTTCTTT.

This clone was seen only once. The chain employs TRBV18 and TRBJ2-3; D is unresolved. The V gene lost 4 bases and the J gene lost 3 bases, with 5 bases spanning the gap. The CDR3 extends over 12 amino acids. From germline, CDR1 is KGHSH and CDR2 LQKENI. CDR3 nucleotides: TGTGCCAGCTCACTTCGAACAGATACGCAGTATTTT. It specifies CASSLRTDTQYF.

The CDR3 coding sequence is TGTGCCTGGAGGGAGACAGGTAGCTCCTATAATTCACCCCTCCACTTT. As protein: CAWRETGSSYNSPLHF. V usage is TRBV30 and J usage is TRBJ1-6, with TRBD1 as a possible D gene (6 bases). Trimming took off 3 bases at V and 0 bases at J, with 12 bases between the two ends. Germline V CDR1 and CDR2: GTSNPN, SVGIG (reference sequence). This CDR3 comprises 16 residues.

This clone came up once. The chain uses TRBV6-4 and TRBJ1-6, with no clear D. The CDR3 is 13 amino acids. V gave up 0 bases and J gave up 7 bases, with 4 bases separating them. Germline loops: CDR1 MRHNA, CDR2 SNTAGT. CDR3 sequence reads: CASSDSGNSPLHF. DNA of the CDR3: TGTGCCAGCAGTGACTCTGGAAATTCACCCCTCCACTTT.

This rearrangement joins TRBV7-3 to TRBJ2-3; no definite D call. Trimming took off 5 bases at V and 2 bases at J, with 8 bases between the two ends. Germline assignment: CDR1 SGHTA and CDR2 FQGTGA. The CDR3 is made up of 13 amino acids. CDR3 coding DNA: TGTGCCAGCAGCCCGTCCTACACAGATACGCAGTATTTT. Protein: CASSPSYTDTQYF.

This chain uses TRBV2 with TRBJ2-3; 8 bases agree with TRBD1. The J segment lost 2 bases and the V segment lost 3 bases, leaving 4 bases of the junction unmatched. CDR3 size: 15 residues. Germline lookup yields CDR1 SNHLY and CDR2 FYNNEI. CDR3 sequence: CASSEGDRTTDTQYF. CDR3 nucleotides: TGTGCCAGCAGTGAGGGGGACAGGACCACAGATACGCAGTATTTT. The full variable domain, with the rest looked up from reference TRBV2 and TRBJ2-3, is EPEVTQTPSHQVTQMGQEVILRCVPISNHLYFYWYRQILGQKVEFLVSFYNNEISEKSEIFDDQFSVERPDGSNFTLKIRSTKLEDSAMYFCASSEGDRTTDTQYFGPGTRLTVL.